The T cell receptor beta chain under discussion was sequenced for a study of blood T cell repertoires in COVID-19. The overall study: Sites in the United States, Italy and Spain provided acute and convalescent COVID-19 samples. Sources were T cells, B-cell-depleted T cells, or PBMCs; the material itself was cDNA or gDNA.

Per germline, CDR1 SGHTA and CDR2 FQGTGA. The CDR3 has 12 amino acids. V lost 6 bases to trimming and J lost 10 bases, with 14 bases between them. In the original processing: The assay estimated nucleated cells by amplifying reference gene primers. Here immunoSEQ multiplex PCR was the method, and the copy in TCRdb shows in-frame clones only, minus some. From that table come the V and J calls and clone size; the DNA was used to work out D and trimming. The sample lists over 400,000 clones, approximately 83% occurring once. The chain uses TRBV7-3 and TRBJ2-3; possibly TRBD1 for D (6 bases). Sample: peripheral blood. The sequence was obtained from a human donor in a cohort sampled during active COVID-19. Here the CDR3 reads CASRSTGSAQYF. The CDR3 DNA follows: TGTGCCAGCAGGTCAACAGGGAGTGCGCAGTATTTT.